These 10 T cell receptor beta chains share one sample of origin, sequenced in a study of cytotoxic CD8 clonotypes in ibrutinib-treated CLL (dated by TCRdb to about 2021). Preparation of the library involved the immunoSEQ multiplex PCR assay. TCRdb mirrors the immuneACCESS table, restricted to in-frame sequences. Some clones are absent from its copies; in checked studies, under half trace to an unresolved V gene, and the reason for the others is unknown. This sample lists some 200,000 clones; 70% were detected once. Around 5.9% of the sample belongs to the ten largest clones. The time point label of this sample denotes: approximately eleven months on ibrutinib. This specimen was PBMCs, taken after 12 months of ibrutinib treatment. These receptors all stem from a human donor with chronic lymphocytic leukemia.

This clone has a handful of counts. The V call is TRBV9, the J call TRBJ1-5, with D maybe TRBD1 (5 bases). Germline-derived CDR1 and CDR2 are SGDLS and YYNGEE. Trimming removed 0 bases from V and 5 bases from J, with 12 bases in between. The CDR3 covers 15 residues. The CDR3 DNA reads as TGTGCCAGCAGCGTAGACGAGGGGTTTCATCAGCCCCAGCATTTT. Protein product: CASSVDEGFHQPQHF.

This chain connects TRBV18 to TRBJ2-1, with a possible D match to TRBD2 (6 bases). Germline V lookup: CDR1 KGHSH, CDR2 LQKENI. The CDR3 runs to 16 residues. V lost 3 bases, J lost 2 bases, and 14 bases lay in between. The CDR3 DNA follows: TGTGCCAGCTCACCCAGGGTTAGCGGTACCTACAATGAGCAGTTCTTC. Amino acids: CASSPRVSGTYNEQFF.

The chain uses TRBV19 and TRBJ2-2; D is uncertain. The CDR3 spans 15 residues. The V gene's germline CDR1 is LNHDA and CDR2 SQIVND (reference sequence). The germline V and J ends were trimmed by 6 bases and 4 bases, with 15 bases remaining between them. The CDR3 spells CASRWRHPATGELFF. Written as DNA, the CDR3 is TGTGCCAGTAGATGGCGGCACCCGGCCACCGGGGAGCTGTTTTTT.

The chain is built from TRBV6-1 and TRBJ1-2; D unclear. The CDR3 length is 12 residues. With 3 bases removed from V and 11 bases from J, the gap between germline ends came to 13 bases. Germline V gene sequence: CDR1 MNHNS, CDR2 SASEGT. The CDR3 nucleotides read TGTGCCAGCAGTGAGGTGGTTTGGGGATACACCTTC. This codes for CASSEVVWGYTF.

This clone was counted between two and nine times. The V gene is TRBV27, the J gene TRBJ1-2, with D possibly TRBD1 on 5 matching bases. The V end was cut by 4 bases, the J end by 7 bases, with 13 bases between. This CDR3 contains 13 residues. Germline V gives CDR1 MNHEY, CDR2 SMNVEV (reference sequence). CDR3 bases: TGTGCCAGCAGTTCCGTCCGGGGGAGTGGCTACACCTTC. Protein product: CASSSVRGSGYTF.

V gene TRBV21-1 combines with J gene TRBJ2-2; the table gives TRBD2 as D, unverified against the DNA. TRBV21-1 is classified as a pseudogene. This CDR3 comprises 16 residues. CDR3 nucleotides: TGTGCCTTGAGAGTAGCGGGATGTCTGAACACCGGGGAGCTGTTTTTT. Its protein product is CALRVAGCLNTGELFF.

V is TRBV27 and J is TRBJ2-3; 7 bases align to TRBD1. This CDR3 has 16 residues. V shed 8 bases and J 5 bases; nucleotides not matched to a gene: 16. CDR1 and CDR2 (germline): MNHEY, SMNVEV (reference sequence). CDR3 region: CASRSSATGIGDTQYF. The CDR3, as DNA: TGTGCCAGCCGCTCGTCTGCGACAGGGATCGGAGATACGCAGTATTTT.

The chain is built from TRBV15 and TRBJ1-2; possibly TRBD1 for D (5 bases). The CDR3 covers 17 residues. The V end lost 0 bases, the J end lost 0 bases, and 14 bases lay between the germline ends. Germline V gene lookup returns CDR1 LNHNV and CDR2 YYDKDF (reference sequence). CDR3 in amino acids: CATSRDNSQGPNYGYTF. CDR3 sequence (DNA): TGTGCCACCAGCAGAGATAATAGTCAGGGACCTAACTATGGCTACACCTTC.

The J gene is TRBJ2-1, the V gene TRBV5-1; 12 positions match TRBD2. V shed 4 bases, J shed 0 bases, and the junction held 11 bases outside the gene matches. CDR3 size: 19 residues. Germline CDR1 reads SGHRS; CDR2 reads YFSETQ. The CDR3, as DNA: TGCGCCAGCAGCCTCACGACTAGCGGGGGCCTGAGCTCCTACAATGAGCAGTTCTTC. It codes for CASSLTTSGGLSSYNEQFF. Full variable domain (outside the CDR3, taken from reference TRBV5-1 and TRBJ2-1): KAGVTQTPRYLIKTRGQQVTLSCSPISGHRSVSWYQQTPGQGLQFLFEYFSETQRNKGNFPGRFSGRQFSNSRSEMNVSTLELGDSALYLCASSLTTSGGLSSYNEQFFGPGTRLTVL.

This chain connects TRBV15 to TRBJ1-4, with D uncertain. Germline CDR1 is LNHNV and CDR2 is YYDKDF (reference sequence). The V and J ends lost 5 bases and 4 bases respectively, with 8 bases between them. The CDR3 extends over 13 amino acids. The CDR3 reads CATSAGLNEKLFF. The CDR3 DNA reads as TGTGCCACCAGCGCCGGGCTTAATGAAAAACTGTTTTTT. Drawing the rest from reference TRBV15 and TRBJ1-4, the complete variable domain is DAMVIQNPRYQVTQFGKPVTLSCSQTLNHNVMYWYQQKSSQAPKLLFHYYDKDFNNEADTPDNFQSRRPNTSFCFLDIRSPGLGDTAMYLCATSAGLNEKLFFGSGTQLSVL.